This T cell receptor beta chain was profiled in a study of CD8 T cells in ankylosing spondylitis. General study points: The clones that were linked to disease were reported to be significantly enriched in matched synovial fluid samples from ankylosing spondylitis patients.

Germline CDR1 reads SNHLY; CDR2 reads FYNNEI. V lost 5 bases and J lost 7; bases outside the gene matches: 6. The CDR3 totals 14 residues. TCRdb used MiXCR to reprocess the 5' RACE reads, holding one entry per CDR3 protein. This sample has 250,000 to 350,000 distinct CDR3 sequences, with roughly 20% found just once. A word on this clonotype: What it binds is unknown.

The chain carries TRBV2 and TRBJ1-4; 8 nucleotides match TRBD1. Specimen: blood, either unsorted or a sorted T cell fraction (not recorded which). The TCR originated in a male donor with ankylosing spondylitis or in good health (not recorded which). As DNA, the CDR3 is TGTGCCAGCAGTCCGGGACAGGATTTTGAAAAACTGTTTTTT. Amino acids: CASSPGQDFEKLFF. The entire variable domain, with the rest obtained from reference TRBV2 and TRBJ1-4, is as follows: EPEVTQTPSHQVTQMGQEVILRCVPISNHLYFYWYRQILGQKVEFLVSFYNNEISEKSEIFDDQFSVERPDGSNFTLKIRSTKLEDSAMYFCASSPGQDFEKLFFGSGTQLSVL.